These 10 T cell receptor beta chains came from one sample sequenced in a study of response to subunit inactivated influenza vaccine. From the RT-PCR reads, TCRdb called clonotypes with MiXCR, one entry per CDR3 protein. The sample includes hundreds of thousands of distinct CDR3 sequences, about a tenth seen only once; the top ten take about an eighth. The specimen was PBMCs from blood, collected roughly 45 days after vaccination. These receptors all stem from a man aged 50 or older who received an inactivated influenza vaccine.

This chain joins TRBV5-1 and TRBJ2-7; 10 bases line up with TRBD2. Trimming cost V 4 bases and J 4 bases; bases outside gene matches: 11. CDR1 and CDR2 from the germline V gene are SGHRS and YFSETQ. This CDR3 has 16 residues. The CDR3: CASSPPTGTSDYEQYF. The CDR3 region has the DNA TGCGCCAGCAGCCCCCCAACCGGGACTAGCGATTACGAGCAGTACTTC.

For the CDR3, the DNA is TGTGCCATCAGTGATGCCCCACAGGGGATGAGAAACACCATATATTTT. Its translation: CAISDAPQGMRNTIYF. J is TRBJ1-3 and V is TRBV10-3; 7 bases agree with TRBD1. Trimming at V came to 3 bases and at J to 5 bases, leaving 10 bases not matched to a gene. From germline, CDR1 is ENHRY and CDR2 SYGVKD. This CDR3 comprises 16 residues.

The chain recombines TRBV7-6 with TRBJ2-1; no firm D call. Germline values: CDR1 SGHVS, CDR2 FNYEAQ. The CDR3 loop spans 14 amino acids. Trimming pared 4 bases from V and 4 bases from J, leaving 11 bases between. CDR3 DNA sequence: TGTGCCAGCAGCTCGGTCCCAGAGTACAATGAGCAGTTCTTC. It translates to CASSSVPEYNEQFF.

The chain is built from TRBV7-7 and TRBJ2-1, with TRBD2 matching 11 bases. CDR3 length: 13 residues. V was clipped by 5 bases and J by 16 bases; unmatched bases: 10. Germline CDR1 reads SSHAT; CDR2 reads FNYEAQ (reference sequence). DNA for the CDR3: TGTGCCAGCAGCCCAACGCGGACTAGCGGGCTTTTCTTC. It yields the protein CASSPTRTSGLFF.

This clonotype was seen at least ten times. The gene calls are TRBV29-1 and TRBJ1-5; tentatively, D is TRBD1 (6 bases). The CDR3 runs 14 residues. Germline CDR1 reads SQVTM; CDR2 reads ANQGSEA. Trimming removed 7 bases at V and 6 bases at J, with 19 bases between. As DNA, the CDR3 is TGCAGCGCACGCAATTCGGGGGGCGGTCAGCCCCAGCATTTT. It is translated as CSARNSGGGQPQHF. The full variable domain, its missing parts supplied by reference TRBV29-1 and TRBJ1-5, is SAVISQKPSRDICQRGTSLTIQCQVDSQVTMMFWYRQQPGQSLTLIATANQGSEATYESGFVIDKFPISRPNLTFSTLTVSNMSPEDSSIYLCSARNSGGGQPQHFGDGTRLSIL.

This clonotype was observed at least ten times. This chain joins TRBV29-1 and TRBJ1-5; no definite D call. Germline V gene sequence: CDR1 SQVTM, CDR2 ANQGSEA. Trimming stripped 4 bases from V and 0 bases from J, with 7 bases between. The CDR3 runs 13 residues. The CDR3 sequence: CSVVYDSNQPQHF. The CDR3 DNA follows: TGCAGCGTTGTGTACGATAGCAATCAGCCCCAGCATTTT.

This clonotype was found many times. V is TRBV9 and J is TRBJ2-1, with D uncertain. This CDR3 has 14 residues. Trimming took 0 bases from V and 0 from J, leaving 4 bases between them. CDR1 and CDR2 (germline): SGDLS, YYNGEE. The CDR3 sequence is CASSVVGSYNEQFF. CDR3 nucleotide sequence: TGTGCCAGCAGCGTAGTTGGCTCCTACAATGAGCAGTTCTTC.

This clonotype was counted between two and nine times. This chain joins TRBV30 and TRBJ2-3; TRBD1 matches at 7 bases. V trimming: 5 bases; J trimming: 6 bases; junction bases outside the gene matches: 14. The germline V gene encodes CDR1 GTSNPN and CDR2 SVGIG (reference sequence). CDR3 length: 15 amino acids. CDR3 region: CAWGTGTEGVDTQYF. CDR3 bases: TGTGCCTGGGGCACCGGGACAGAGGGCGTTGATACGCAGTATTTT.

This clonotype came up a few times. V usage is TRBV20-1 and J usage is TRBJ2-2; D may be TRBD2 (6 bases). Germline CDR1 reads DFQATT; CDR2 reads SNEGSKA (reference sequence). This CDR3 spans 16 amino acids. The V and J ends lost 0 bases and 2 bases respectively, with 13 bases between them. The CDR3 sequence is CSARDGGLFNTGELFF. The CDR3 region has the DNA TGCAGTGCTAGAGATGGGGGACTTTTCAACACCGGGGAGCTGTTTTTT.

This clonotype was seen only a few times. V gene TRBV20-1 combines with J gene TRBJ2-7, with TRBD1 matching over 7 bases. Germline loops: CDR1 DFQATT, CDR2 SNEGSKA (reference sequence). The CDR3 is 13 amino acids. Trimming took 2 bases from V and 5 from J; bases not matched to a gene: 6. The CDR3 region is CSARRQGEHEQYF. In nucleotides, the CDR3 is TGCAGTGCTAGACGGCAGGGGGAGCACGAGCAGTACTTC.